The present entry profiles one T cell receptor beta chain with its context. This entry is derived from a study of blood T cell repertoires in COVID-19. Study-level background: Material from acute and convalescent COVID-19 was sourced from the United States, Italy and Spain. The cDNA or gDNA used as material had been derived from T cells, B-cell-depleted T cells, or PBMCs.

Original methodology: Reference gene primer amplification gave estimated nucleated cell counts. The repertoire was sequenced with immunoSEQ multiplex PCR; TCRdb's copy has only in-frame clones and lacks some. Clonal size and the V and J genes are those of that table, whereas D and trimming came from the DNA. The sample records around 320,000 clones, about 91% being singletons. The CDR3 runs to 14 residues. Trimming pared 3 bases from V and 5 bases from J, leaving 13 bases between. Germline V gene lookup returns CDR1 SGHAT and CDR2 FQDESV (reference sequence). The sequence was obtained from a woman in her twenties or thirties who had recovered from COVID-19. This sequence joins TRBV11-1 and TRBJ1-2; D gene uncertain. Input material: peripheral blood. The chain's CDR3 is CASSFDPTRYGYTF. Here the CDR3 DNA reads TGTGCCAGCAGCTTCGATCCAACTCGGTATGGCTACACCTTC.